One sample yielded the 5 T cell receptor beta chains listed below, sequenced in a study of response to subunit inactivated influenza vaccine (dated by TCRdb to 2016 to 2019). Library method: RT-PCR. The sample was run on an Illumina HiSeq 2500. Through fastp at Q25 and MiXCR, TCRdb rebuilt clones from the public reads, retaining in-frame beta chains. Identical CDR3 protein sequences are pooled into one entry, listed with their most common genes and DNA. This sample comprises over 400,000 distinct CDR3 sequences, 9.5% to 12% of them detected only once. 12% of the sample is in the top ten clones. The time point tag for this specimen amounts to: approximately 45 days after influenza vaccine administration. The sample here was PBMCs from blood, taken roughly 45 days after vaccination. The receptors stem from a man aged 45 to 65 who received an inactivated influenza vaccine. Donor details come from another sample of the same person, matched by shared clones.

This clonotype appeared many times. The chain links TRBV5-1 to TRBJ1-5, with D unclear. V was cut by 1 base and J by 2 bases, with 13 bases left in between. The CDR3 contains 16 residues. From germline, CDR1 is SGHRS and CDR2 YFSETQ. The CDR3 sequence is CASSLMPGDGNQPQHF. The CDR3 DNA sequence: TGCGCCAGCAGCTTGATGCCTGGGGATGGCAATCAGCCCCAGCATTTT.

As concerns this clonotype: A much larger clone is a single base away; this may be a read error. This chain joins TRBV5-1 and TRBJ2-1; D unclear. The length of the CDR3 is 13 residues. The V end was cut by 3 bases, the J end by 8 bases, with 12 bases between. The germline CDR1 and CDR2 sequences are SGHRS and YFSETQ. CDR3 nucleotides: TGCGCCAGCAGCTCGGCTCAGAGCCATGAGCAGTTCTTC. Protein sequence: CASSSAQSHEQFF.

The genes are TRBV20-1 and TRBJ2-5; a weak D match, TRBD2 (6 bases). This CDR3 region has 14 residues. The germline V gene encodes CDR1 DFQATT and CDR2 SNEGSKA (reference sequence). The germline V and J ends were trimmed by 5 bases and 3 bases, with 16 bases remaining between them. The DNA for the CDR3 is TGCAGTGCTGCCCCCGGGAGCGCGAAAGAGACCCAGTACTTC. Translated: CSAAPGSAKETQYF.

This clonotype was picked up many times. The rearrangement uses TRBV10-3 and TRBJ2-3; 9 bases match TRBD2. Trimming took 10 bases from V and 1 from J; bases not matched to a gene: 3. CDR3 size: 13 residues. Germline CDR1 ENHRY, CDR2 SYGVKD. DNA of the CDR3: TGTGCCACTAGCGGGATGGGCACAGATACGCAGTATTTT. Its translation: CATSGMGTDTQYF.

This clonotype has at least ten counts. The rearrangement links TRBV5-8 to TRBJ2-1; D call uncertain. Looked up from germline, CDR1 is SGHTS and CDR2 is YDEGEE. The CDR3 runs 11 residues. CDR3 DNA: TGTTCATCGACCCAAGTCAATGAGCAGTTCTTC. Its translation: CSSTQVNEQFF.